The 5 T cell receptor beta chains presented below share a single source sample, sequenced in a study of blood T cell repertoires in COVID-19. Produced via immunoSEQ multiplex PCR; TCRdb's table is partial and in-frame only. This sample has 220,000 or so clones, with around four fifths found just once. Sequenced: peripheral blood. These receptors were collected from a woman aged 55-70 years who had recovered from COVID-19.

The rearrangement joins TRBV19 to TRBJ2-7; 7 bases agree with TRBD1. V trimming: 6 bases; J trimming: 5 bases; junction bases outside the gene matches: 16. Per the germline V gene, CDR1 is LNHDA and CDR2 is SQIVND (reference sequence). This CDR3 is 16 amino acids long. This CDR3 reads CASSPYLDRVDDEQYF. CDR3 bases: TGTGCCAGTAGCCCATATCTTGACAGGGTAGACGACGAGCAGTACTTC.

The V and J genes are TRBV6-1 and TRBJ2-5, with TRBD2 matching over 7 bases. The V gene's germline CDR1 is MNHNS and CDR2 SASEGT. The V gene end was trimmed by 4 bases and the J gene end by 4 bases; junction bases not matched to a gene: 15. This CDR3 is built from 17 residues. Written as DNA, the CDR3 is TGTGCCAGCAGTGGCGTGTTTGGAGCGGGGCGGCGAGAGACCCAGTACTTC. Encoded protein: CASSGVFGAGRRETQYF.

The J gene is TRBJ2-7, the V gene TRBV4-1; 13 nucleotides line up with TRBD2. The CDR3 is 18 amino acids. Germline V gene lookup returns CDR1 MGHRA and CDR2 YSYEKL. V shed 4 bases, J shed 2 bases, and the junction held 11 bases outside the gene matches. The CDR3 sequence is CASSPLPPGLAGTYEQYF. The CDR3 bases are TGCGCCAGCAGCCCACTCCCACCGGGACTAGCGGGGACCTACGAGCAGTACTTC.

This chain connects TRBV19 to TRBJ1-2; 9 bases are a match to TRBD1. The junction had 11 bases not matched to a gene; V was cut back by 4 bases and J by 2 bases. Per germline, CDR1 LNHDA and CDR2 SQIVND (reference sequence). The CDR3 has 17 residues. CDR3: CASSKRIPGTGNYGYTF. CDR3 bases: TGTGCCAGTAGTAAAAGGATCCCCGGGACAGGGAACTATGGCTACACCTTC. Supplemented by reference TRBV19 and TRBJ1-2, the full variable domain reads DGGITQSPKYLFRKEGQNVTLSCEQNLNHDAMYWYRQDPGQGLRLIYYSQIVNDFQKGDIAEGYSVSREKKESFPLTVTSAQKNPTAFYLCASSKRIPGTGNYGYTFGSGTRLTVV.

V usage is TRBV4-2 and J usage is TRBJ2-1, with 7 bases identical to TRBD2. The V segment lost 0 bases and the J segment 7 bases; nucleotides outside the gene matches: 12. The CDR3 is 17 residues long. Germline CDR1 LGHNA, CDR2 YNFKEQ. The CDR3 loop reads CASSQDGAGVAPNEQFF. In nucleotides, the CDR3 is TGTGCCAGCAGCCAAGATGGGGCGGGGGTCGCACCGAATGAGCAGTTCTTC.